This T cell receptor (beta chain) came from a study of T-cell reconstitution after alpha-beta-depleted transplantation in children. Only a few counts were recorded for this clonotype. For TCRbeta, the library was prepared with unique molecular identifiers. MiXCR was run by TCRdb on the PCR reads, yielding one entry per CDR3 protein. The table has 250,000 to 350,000 distinct CDR3 sequences, almost 10% seen once. This material consisted of PBMCs from the stem cell graft donor, taken from the stem cell graft. This clonotype originated in a human donor who donated a stem cell graft to a child with SCID.

CDR3 sequence (DNA): TGTGCCACCAGCAGAGATCCCACAGGGGGGAGAGGTGAGCAGTTCTTC. Translating gives CATSRDPTGGRGEQFF. The chain combines TRBV15 with TRBJ2-1; 8 bases match TRBD1. Trimming at V came to 0 bases and at J to 9 bases, leaving 10 bases not matched to a gene. From germline, CDR1 is LNHNV and CDR2 YYDKDF (reference sequence). The length of the CDR3 is 16 residues.